This TCR beta chain was recovered during a study of blood T cell repertoires in COVID-19. In the study overall: The United States, Italy and Spain were the sources of the acute and convalescent COVID-19 samples.

Germline V gene data show CDR1 as LGHDT and CDR2 as YNNKEL (reference sequence). J gave up 0 bases and V 4 bases, and 9 bases lay outside the gene matches. The CDR3 contains 17 residues. In the authors' methods: Scientists estimated how many nucleated cells there were by amplifying reference gene primers. Assay: immunoSEQ multiplex PCR; the TCRdb copy retains only in-frame clones and omits some. The V and J calls and clone size were taken over from that table, and D and trimming were inferred from the DNA. The repertoire has around 90,000 clones, almost 95% of them found once; the top ten carry approximately 6%. This clone was detected only once.

The receptor comes from a woman aged 60 to 75 with active COVID-19. The V call is TRBV3-1 (or the pseudogene TRBV3-2), the J call TRBJ2-1, with TRBD1 matching 7 bases. Input material: peripheral blood. The CDR3 DNA reads as TGTGCCAGCAGCCCGTGGACAGGTCTGCGCTCCTACAATGAGCAGTTCTTC. Amino acids: CASSPWTGLRSYNEQFF.